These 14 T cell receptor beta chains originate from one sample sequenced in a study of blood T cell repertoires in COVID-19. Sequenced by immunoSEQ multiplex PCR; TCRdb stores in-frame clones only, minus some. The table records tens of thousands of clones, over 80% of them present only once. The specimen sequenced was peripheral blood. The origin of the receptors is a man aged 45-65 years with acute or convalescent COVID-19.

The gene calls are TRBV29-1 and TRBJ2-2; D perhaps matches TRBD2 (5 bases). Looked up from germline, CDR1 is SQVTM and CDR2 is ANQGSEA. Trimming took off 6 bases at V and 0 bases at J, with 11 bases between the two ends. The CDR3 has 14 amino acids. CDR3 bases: TGCAGCGTCCGGGTCGGGGCGAACACCGGGGAGCTGTTTTTT. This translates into CSVRVGANTGELFF.

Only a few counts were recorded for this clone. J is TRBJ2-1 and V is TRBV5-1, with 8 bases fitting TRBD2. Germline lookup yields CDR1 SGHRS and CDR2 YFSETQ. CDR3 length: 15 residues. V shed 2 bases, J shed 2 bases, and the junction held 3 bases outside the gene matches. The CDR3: CASSFSGDTYNEQFF. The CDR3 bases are TGCGCCAGCAGCTTTAGCGGGGATACCTACAATGAGCAGTTCTTC. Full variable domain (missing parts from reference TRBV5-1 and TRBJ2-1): KAGVTQTPRYLIKTRGQQVTLSCSPISGHRSVSWYQQTPGQGLQFLFEYFSETQRNKGNFPGRFSGRQFSNSRSEMNVSTLELGDSALYLCASSFSGDTYNEQFFGPGTRLTVL.

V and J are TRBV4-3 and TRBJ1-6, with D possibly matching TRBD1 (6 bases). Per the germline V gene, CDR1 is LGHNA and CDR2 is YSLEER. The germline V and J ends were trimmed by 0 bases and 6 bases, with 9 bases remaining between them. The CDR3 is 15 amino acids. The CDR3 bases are TGCGCCAGCAGCCAAGATTCCAGGGGTAATTCACCCCTCCACTTT. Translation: CASSQDSRGNSPLHF.

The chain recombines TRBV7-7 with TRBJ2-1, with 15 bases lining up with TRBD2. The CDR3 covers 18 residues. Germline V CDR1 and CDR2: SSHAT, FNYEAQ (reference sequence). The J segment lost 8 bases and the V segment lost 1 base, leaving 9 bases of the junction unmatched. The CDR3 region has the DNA TGTGCCAGCAGCTTAGGGGGAGGAGGACTAGCGGGAGGGTATGAGCAGTTCTTC. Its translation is CASSLGGGGLAGGYEQFF.

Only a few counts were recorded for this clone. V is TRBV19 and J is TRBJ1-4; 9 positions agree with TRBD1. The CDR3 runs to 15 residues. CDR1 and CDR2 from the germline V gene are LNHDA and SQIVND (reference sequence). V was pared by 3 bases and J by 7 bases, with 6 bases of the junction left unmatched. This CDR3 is CASSIVQGAGEKLFF. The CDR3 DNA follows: TGTGCCAGTAGTATCGTACAGGGGGCCGGTGAAAAACTGTTTTTT.

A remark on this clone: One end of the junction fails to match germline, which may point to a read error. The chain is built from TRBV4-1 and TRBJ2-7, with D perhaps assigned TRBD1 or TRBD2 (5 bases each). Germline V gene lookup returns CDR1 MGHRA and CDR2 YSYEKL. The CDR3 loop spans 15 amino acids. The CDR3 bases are TGCGCCAGCAGCGAAGAGGGGTCAGGGTCCGACGAGCAGTACTTC. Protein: CASSEEGSGSDEQYF.

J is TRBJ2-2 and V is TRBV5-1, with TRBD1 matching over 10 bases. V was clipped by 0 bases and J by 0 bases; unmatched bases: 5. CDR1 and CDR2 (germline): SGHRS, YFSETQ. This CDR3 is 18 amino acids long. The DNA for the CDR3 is TGCGCCAGCAGCTTGGCCCTTGGGACAGGGGCGAACACCGGGGAGCTGTTTTTT. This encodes CASSLALGTGANTGELFF.

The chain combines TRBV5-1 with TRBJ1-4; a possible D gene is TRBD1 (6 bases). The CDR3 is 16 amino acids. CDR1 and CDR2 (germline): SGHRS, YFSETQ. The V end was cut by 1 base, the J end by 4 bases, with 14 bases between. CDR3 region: CASSLTGRTDNEKLFF. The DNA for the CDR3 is TGCGCCAGCAGCTTGACGGGTAGGACAGATAATGAAAAACTGTTTTTT. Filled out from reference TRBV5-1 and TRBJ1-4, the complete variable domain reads KAGVTQTPRYLIKTRGQQVTLSCSPISGHRSVSWYQQTPGQGLQFLFEYFSETQRNKGNFPGRFSGRQFSNSRSEMNVSTLELGDSALYLCASSLTGRTDNEKLFFGSGTQLSVL.

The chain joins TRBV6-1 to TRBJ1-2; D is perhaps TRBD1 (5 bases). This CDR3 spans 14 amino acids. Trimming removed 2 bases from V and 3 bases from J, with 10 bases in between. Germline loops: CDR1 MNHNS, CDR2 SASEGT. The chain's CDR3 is CASSETGGDYGYTF. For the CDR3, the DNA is TGTGCCAGCAGTGAAACGGGGGGGGACTATGGCTACACCTTC.

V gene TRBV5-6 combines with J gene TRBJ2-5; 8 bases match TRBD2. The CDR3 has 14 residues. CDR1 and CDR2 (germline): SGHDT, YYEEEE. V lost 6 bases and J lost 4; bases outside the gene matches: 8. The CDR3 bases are TGTGCCAGCATCGCGGGCGGGGGGCTAGAGACCCAGTACTTC. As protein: CASIAGGGLETQYF. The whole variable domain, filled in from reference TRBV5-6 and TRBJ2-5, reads DAGVTQSPTHLIKTRGQQVTLRCSPKSGHDTVSWYQQALGQGPQFIFQYYEEEERQRGNFPDRFSGHQFPNYSSELNVNALLLGDSALYLCASIAGGGLETQYFGPGTRLLVL.

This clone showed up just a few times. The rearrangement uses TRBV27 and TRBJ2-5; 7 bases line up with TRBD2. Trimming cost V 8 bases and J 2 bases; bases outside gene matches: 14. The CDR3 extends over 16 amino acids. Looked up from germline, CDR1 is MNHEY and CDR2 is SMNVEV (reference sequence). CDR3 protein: CASGMGAGVVQETQYF. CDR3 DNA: TGTGCCAGCGGAATGGGTGCGGGGGTAGTACAAGAGACCCAGTACTTC.

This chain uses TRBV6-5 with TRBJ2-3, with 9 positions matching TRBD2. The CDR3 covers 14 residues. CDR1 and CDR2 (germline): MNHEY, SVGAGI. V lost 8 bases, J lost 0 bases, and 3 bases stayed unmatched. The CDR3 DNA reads TGTGCCAGCGCTAGCGGGGACAGCACAGATACGCAGTATTTT. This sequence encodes CASASGDSTDTQYF.

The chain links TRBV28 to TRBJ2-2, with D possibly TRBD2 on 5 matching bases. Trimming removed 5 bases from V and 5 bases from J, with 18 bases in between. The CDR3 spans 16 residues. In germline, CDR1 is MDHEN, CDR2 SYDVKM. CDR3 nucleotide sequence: TGTGCCAGCAGTAAAGCAGGCGGTGCGGGTACCGGGGAGCTGTTTTTT. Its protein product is CASSKAGGAGTGELFF.

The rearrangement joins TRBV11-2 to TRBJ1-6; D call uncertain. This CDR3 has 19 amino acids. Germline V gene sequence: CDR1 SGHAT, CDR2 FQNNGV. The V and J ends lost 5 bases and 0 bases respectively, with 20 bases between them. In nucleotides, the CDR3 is TGTGCCAGCAGCCAAGTTTCGGGTCCGGCGAGCTCCTATAATTCACCCCTCCACTTT. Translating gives CASSQVSGPASSYNSPLHF.